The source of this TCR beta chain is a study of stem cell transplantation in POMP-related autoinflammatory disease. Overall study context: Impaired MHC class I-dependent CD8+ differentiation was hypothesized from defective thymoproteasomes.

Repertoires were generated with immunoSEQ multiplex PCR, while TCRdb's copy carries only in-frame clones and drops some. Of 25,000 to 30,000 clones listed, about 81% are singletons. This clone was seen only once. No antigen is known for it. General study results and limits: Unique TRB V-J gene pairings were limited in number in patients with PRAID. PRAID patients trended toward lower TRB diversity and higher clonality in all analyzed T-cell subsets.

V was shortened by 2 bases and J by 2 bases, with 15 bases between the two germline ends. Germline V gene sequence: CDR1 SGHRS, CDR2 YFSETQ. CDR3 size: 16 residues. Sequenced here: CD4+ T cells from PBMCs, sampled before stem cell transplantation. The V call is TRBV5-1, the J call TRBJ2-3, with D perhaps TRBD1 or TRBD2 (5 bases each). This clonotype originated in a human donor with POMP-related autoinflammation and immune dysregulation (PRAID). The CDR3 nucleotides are TGCGCCAGCAGCTTCGGTAGGGACGGCCTCACAGATACGCAGTATTTT. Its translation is CASSFGRDGLTDTQYF.